This TCR beta chain was sequenced in a study of multiple sclerosis patients with progressive multifocal leukoencephalopathy. Broader study findings: In most PML patients, TRB repertoires appeared less diverse by entropy. Clones expanded at PML were already present before and during natalizumab.

Comment on this clone: Its target is not known.

The germline V gene encodes CDR1 SGHVS and CDR2 FQNEAQ. J lost 4 bases, V lost 1 base, and 5 bases had no gene match. The CDR3 spans 16 residues. Profiling relied on immunoSEQ multiplex PCR, and the TCRdb table lists in-frame clones only, not all of them. The sample carries more than 25,000 clones, more than 70% recorded once. The time point was: before natalizumab initiation. V and J are TRBV7-8 and TRBJ2-1; 9 nucleotides line up with TRBD1. The sequencing input was PBMCs. The TCR comes from a human donor with multiple sclerosis. The CDR3 coding sequence is TGTGCCAGCAGCTTAGGTCGAGACAGGGGGTACAATGAGCAGTTCTTC. This encodes CASSLGRDRGYNEQFF.